This T cell receptor beta chain was retrieved from a study of blood T cell repertoires in COVID-19. Overall study: Some COVID-19 samples were acute and others convalescent; all came from the United States, Italy and Spain. PBMCs, B-cell-depleted T cells, or T cells provided the cDNA or gDNA that made up the material.

Original analysis: The authors estimated nucleated cell counts from reference gene primer amplification. The protocol was immunoSEQ multiplex PCR, while the TCRdb copy is restricted to in-frame clones and leaves out a portion. V, J and clone size derive from that table, while D and trimming were established from the DNA sequence. The table shows about 150,000 clones, with more than 75% occurring only once. The CDR3 consists of 13 residues. V dropped 3 bases and J dropped 8 bases, with 10 bases sitting between them. Germline V gene sequence: CDR1 KGHDR, CDR2 SFDVKD. V gene TRBV24-1 combines with J gene TRBJ2-1; perhaps TRBD2 as D (5 bases). The material sequenced was peripheral blood. This sequence originates from a man in his 70s with acute or convalescent COVID-19. The CDR3 spells CATSDDPRDEQFF. The CDR3, as DNA: TGTGCCACCAGTGATGATCCGAGGGATGAGCAGTTCTTC.